The sequence of this TCR beta chain was determined in a study of OX40 agonist ivuxolimab in advanced cancers. Overall study context: A mean age of about 59 years, range 23 to 79, was recorded, and around 85% were male. General study points: Dose levels from 0.1 to 3.0 mg/kg saw CD4+ and CD8+ blood T cells expand clonally by week 6.

This CDR3 has 16 residues. Trimming shortened V by 3 bases and J by 0 bases, and 12 bases separated the two germline ends. In germline, CDR1 is KGHSH, CDR2 LQKENI. Autoimmune disease history or systemic immunosuppression led to patient exclusion. Samples of blood were obtained at baseline, on cycle 4 day 1, and on cycle 7 day 1. Sequencing was performed with immunoSEQ multiplex PCR; in TCRdb, only in-frame clones are kept and a portion is missing. The table shows about 50,000 clones, with 80% occurring only once. Regarding this clone: The antigen remains unidentified.

The sample here was CD4+ or CD8+ T cells sorted from blood, taken in a trial of the OX40 agonist ivuxolimab. The sequence came from an adult with an advanced solid tumor such as melanoma, head and neck, liver or kidney cancer. The chain couples TRBV18 to TRBJ1-3, with a tentative D call TRBD1 (5 bases). The CDR3 DNA reads as TGTGCCAGCTCACCTTCCCGGGGGGACTCTGGAAACACCATATATTTT. It codes for CASSPSRGDSGNTIYF.